The sequence of this T cell receptor beta chain was determined in a study of T-cell reconstitution after alpha-beta-depleted transplantation in children. Study-wide findings and caveats: Hyperexpanded clones declined; after one year, newly produced T cells mostly supplied diversity.

This CDR3 contains 14 residues. From germline, CDR1 is SGHDN and CDR2 FVKESK. With 3 bases removed from V and 7 bases from J, the gap between germline ends came to 13 bases. During its preparation, the TCRbeta library received unique molecular identifiers. TCRdb independently ran MiXCR on the PCR reads; one entry per CDR3 protein. The data hold 900,000 or so distinct CDR3 sequences, with roughly 15% observed a single time. This clonotype was picked up a small number of times. Antigen unknown. The TCR originated in a male patient younger than 18 who had a stem cell transplant for acute lymphoblastic leukemia, so the T cells may come from the graft donor. The V gene is TRBV14, the J gene TRBJ2-1; D may be TRBD1 or TRBD2 (6 bases each). The material was PBMCs, mostly from graft donor cells, obtained 360 days after TCRalphabeta/CD19-depleted stem cell transplant. The chain's CDR3 is CASSQIRGRNEQFF. The CDR3 nucleotides are TGTGCCAGCAGCCAGATTAGGGGGAGGAATGAGCAGTTCTTC.